These T cell receptor beta chains were read from a single sample in a study of blood T cell repertoires in COVID-19. Using immunoSEQ multiplex PCR, the repertoire was profiled, and TCRdb retains in-frame clones only, with some absent. The sample has a few hundred thousand clones; 88% are singletons. Material for sequencing was PBMCs or T cells enriched from blood (not recorded which). The receptors here all came from a woman aged 40 to 50 with acute COVID-19. CDR3s include the opening cysteine and the closing phenylalanine or tryptophan. D genes are given only for firm matches. Clone sizes are given selectively: once, few, many, or a class where the clone is expanded.

cdr3_aa	cdr3_nt	v_call	j_call	clone_size	cdr3_length	d_call
CASSYGAGNEQFF	TGTGCCAGCAGTTACGGTGCGGGAAATGAGCAGTTCTTC	TRBV6-6	TRBJ2-1	few	13	.
CASSPYPQRSSYEQYF	TGTGCCAGCAGCCCCTATCCCCAGCGGAGCTCCTACGAGCAGTACTTC	TRBV7-9	TRBJ2-7	.	16	.
CASSREVGAFGSYGYTF	TGTGCCAGCAGCCGGGAGGTTGGTGCGTTTGGGAGCTATGGCTACACCTTC	TRBV5-4	TRBJ1-2	.	17	.
CASSQVRSGYTF	TGTGCCAGCAGCCAAGTCCGGAGCGGCTACACCTTC	TRBV3-1/TRBV3-2	TRBJ1-2	.	12	.
CATSDRRQGSNQPQHF	TGTGCCACCAGTGATCGACGACAGGGTAGCAATCAGCCCCAGCATTTT	TRBV24-1	TRBJ1-5	.	16	TRBD1
CASSQDGLETQYF	TGTGCCAGCAGCCAAGATGGGCTGGAGACCCAGTACTTC	TRBV14	TRBJ2-5	.	13	.
CASSQDTVRSQPQHF	TGCGCCAGCAGCCAAGATACGGTACGGTCTCAGCCCCAGCATTTT	TRBV4-3	TRBJ1-5	.	15	.
CASSFRQGNNYGYTF	TGTGCCAGCAGCTTTCGACAGGGAAACAACTATGGCTACACCTTC	TRBV5-6	TRBJ1-2	.	15	TRBD1
CASRDRAFRGYTF	TGTGCCAGCAGGGACAGGGCGTTCCGTGGCTACACCTTC	TRBV28	TRBJ1-2	.	13	TRBD1
CASSPWTGAEAFF	TGTGCCAGCTCACCTTGGACAGGGGCTGAAGCTTTCTTT	TRBV18	TRBJ1-1	.	13	TRBD1
CASSSDRGLAGFTDTQYF	TGCGCCAGCAGCTCTGACCGCGGACTAGCGGGGTTCACAGATACGCAGTATTTT	TRBV5-1	TRBJ2-3	.	18	TRBD2
CASSLSSGTEAFF	TGTGCCAGCAGCTTAAGTTCGGGGACTGAAGCTTTCTTT	TRBV7-2	TRBJ1-1	.	13	.
CASNLRGIQYNEQFF	TGTGCCAGCAATCTGAGGGGGATTCAATACAATGAGCAGTTCTTC	TRBV28	TRBJ2-1	.	15	.
CASSGRAGLNTGELFF	TGTGCCAGCAGTGGGAGGGCAGGGCTAAACACCGGGGAGCTGTTTTTT	TRBV2	TRBJ2-2	.	16	.
CASSRNRGNQPQHF	TGTGCCAGCAGTCGAAACAGGGGGAATCAGCCCCAGCATTTT	TRBV2	TRBJ1-5	once	14	TRBD1
CASRLAGGTGELFF	TGTGCCAGCAGACTAGCTGGGGGTACCGGGGAGCTGTTTTTT	TRBV6-5	TRBJ2-2	.	14	.
CASSSFGIYNEQFF	TGTGCCAGTAGTTCCTTCGGGATATACAATGAGCAGTTCTTC	TRBV19	TRBJ2-1	once	14	.
CSASGGDVTAFF	TGCAGTGCTAGTGGCGGGGACGTGACGGCTTTCTTT	TRBV20-1	TRBJ1-1	.	12	.
CATSDLRGPGSVHEQFF	TGTGCCACCAGTGATTTGAGAGGCCCTGGATCAGTCCATGAGCAGTTCTTC	TRBV24-1	TRBJ2-1	.	17	.
CASSGQTGSRANYGYTF	TGTGCCAGCAGCGGTCAGACAGGGAGTAGGGCCAACTATGGCTACACCTTC	TRBV7-9	TRBJ1-2	.	17	TRBD1
CASSTGNSYNEQFF	TGTGCCAGCAGCACGGGGAACTCCTACAATGAGCAGTTCTTC	TRBV3-1/TRBV3-2	TRBJ2-1	.	14	.
CAWTFARTEAFF	TGTGCCTGGACCTTTGCTAGAACTGAAGCTTTCTTT	TRBV30	TRBJ1-1	.	12	.
CASSRDSLSVGTIYF	TGTGCCAGCAGCCGGGACAGCCTTAGCGTCGGCACCATATATTTT	TRBV13	TRBJ1-3	.	15	TRBD1
CSVGQLGTEAFF	TGCAGCGTTGGCCAACTAGGCACTGAAGCTTTCTTT	TRBV29-1	TRBJ1-1	.	12	.
CASSVGSGSWNEQFF	TGTGCCAGCAGCGTAGGTAGCGGGAGTTGGAATGAGCAGTTCTTC	TRBV9	TRBJ2-1	once	15	TRBD2
CASSIGAASGLPTQYF	TGTGCCAGTAGTATAGGTGCGGCTAGCGGGCTACCAACGCAGTATTTT	TRBV19	TRBJ2-3	.	16	TRBD2
CASSMGLNYEQYF	TGTGCCAGTAGTATGGGACTGAACTACGAGCAGTACTTC	TRBV19	TRBJ2-7	.	13	.
CASSSGGYSYGYTF	TGTGCCAGCAGCTCAGGGGGTTATAGCTATGGCTACACCTTC	TRBV11-2	TRBJ1-2	.	14	TRBD1
CASSVNQGGTDTQYF	TGTGCCAGCAGCGTGAACCAGGGTGGCACAGATACGCAGTATTTT	TRBV9	TRBJ2-3	.	15	.
CASSSSSGDYYYGYTF	TGTGCCAGCAGTTCTTCTTCAGGGGACTATTACTATGGCTACACCTTC	TRBV6-5	TRBJ1-2	.	16	.
CASSVVTLSVF	TGTGCCAGCAGTGTTGTGACACTCTCCGTCTTC	TRBV2	TRBJ2-7	few	11	.
CASRGGATQYF	TGCGCCAGCCGAGGGGGGGCGACCCAGTACTTC	TRBV10-2	TRBJ2-5	.	11	.
CASSRTGGNQPQHF	TGTGCCAGTAGTAGGACAGGCGGCAATCAGCCCCAGCATTTT	TRBV19	TRBJ1-5	.	14	TRBD1
CASLSGTYNEQFF	TGTGCCAGCCTAAGCGGGACCTACAATGAGCAGTTCTTC	TRBV28	TRBJ2-1	.	13	TRBD2
CASSLEDTAWGGYTF	TGTGCCAGCAGCTTAGAGGACACCGCTTGGGGTGGCTACACCTTC	TRBV7-9	TRBJ1-2	.	15	.